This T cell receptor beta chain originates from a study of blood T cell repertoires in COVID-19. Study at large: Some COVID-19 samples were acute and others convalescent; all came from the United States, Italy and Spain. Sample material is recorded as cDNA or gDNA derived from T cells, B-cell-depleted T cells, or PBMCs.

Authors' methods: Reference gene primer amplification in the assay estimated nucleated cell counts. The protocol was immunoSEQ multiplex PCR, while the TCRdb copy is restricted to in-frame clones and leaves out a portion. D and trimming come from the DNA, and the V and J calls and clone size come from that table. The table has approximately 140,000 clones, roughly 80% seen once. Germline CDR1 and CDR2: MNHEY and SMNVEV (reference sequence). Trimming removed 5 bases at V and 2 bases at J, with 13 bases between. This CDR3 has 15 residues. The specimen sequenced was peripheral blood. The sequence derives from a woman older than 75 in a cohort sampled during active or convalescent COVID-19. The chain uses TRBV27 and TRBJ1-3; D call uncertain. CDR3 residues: CASSPGKATGNTIYF. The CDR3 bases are TGTGCCAGCAGTCCAGGCAAAGCCACTGGAAACACCATATATTTT.